Listed below are T cell receptor beta chains from one sample, sequenced in a study of T cells in Graves' hyperthyroidism and ophthalmopathy. TCRdb reprocessed the multiplex PCR reads with MiXCR, giving one entry per CDR3 protein. The table has 550,000 to 600,000 distinct CDR3 sequences, 13% to 15% seen once. Input material: blood. These receptors all stem from a woman under 30 with Graves' ophthalmopathy. Both conserved end residues are part of each CDR3. A D gene is named only where the DNA matches it firmly. Size values are once, few and many counts, or a class for expanded clones, and some rows have none.

clone size,J gene,D gene,V gene,CDR3 protein,CDR3 DNA
.,TRBJ1-2,.,TRBV28,CASSLRSGAHGYTF,TGTGCCAGCAGTTTAAGGTCAGGGGCGCACGGCTACACCTTC
many,TRBJ2-2,.,TRBV27,CASSLSIGTMNTGELFF,TGTGCCAGCAGTTTATCGATCGGTACAATGAACACCGGGGAGCTGTTTTTT
many,TRBJ1-2,.,TRBV7-3,CASSLEGGDYGYTF,TGTGCCAGCAGCTTAGAAGGGGGTGACTATGGCTACACCTTC
many,TRBJ2-7,TRBD2,TRBV29-1,CSVDRPSSGSLNEQYF,TGCAGCGTTGACAGGCCTTCTAGCGGGAGTTTGAACGAGCAGTACTTC
few,TRBJ1-4,.,TRBV30,CAWTYGGTNEKLFF,TGTGCCTGGACTTATGGGGGGACTAATGAAAAACTGTTTTTT
many,TRBJ1-2,.,TRBV28,CASSSRDKWGYTF,TGTGCCAGCAGTAGCCGGGACAAGTGGGGCTACACCTTC
many,TRBJ1-2,TRBD1,TRBV5-1,CASSSTGNLWDGYTF,TGCGCCAGCAGCTCGACAGGGAATCTTTGGGATGGCTACACCTTC
few,TRBJ2-6,TRBD2,TRBV20-1,CSARGNSGSSGANVLTF,TGCAGTGCTAGAGGGAATAGCGGGAGCTCTGGGGCCAACGTCCTGACTTTC
few,TRBJ2-4,.,TRBV29-1,CSVEDLGEENIQYF,TGCAGCGTTGAAGATCTTGGGGAGGAAAACATTCAGTACTTC
.,TRBJ2-5,.,TRBV7-9,CASSAPGDGGQETQYF,TGTGCCAGCAGCGCCCCGGGCGATGGGGGCCAAGAGACCCAGTACTTC
.,TRBJ2-7,TRBD2,TRBV10-3,CAISGLAGGLTYEQYF,TGTGCCATCAGCGGACTAGCGGGAGGGCTAACCTACGAGCAGTACTTC
many,TRBJ1-6,.,TRBV30,CAWSGGAVTLHF,TGTGCCTGGAGTGGCGGGGCCGTCACCCTCCACTTT
many,TRBJ1-5,.,TRBV12-3/TRBV12-4,CASSLEGTGNQPQHF,TGTGCCAGCAGTTTAGAGGGCACCGGCAATCAGCCCCAGCATTTT
many,TRBJ2-1,TRBD2,TRBV29-1,CSVVASGSYSSYNEQFF,TGCAGCGTTGTGGCTAGCGGGAGTTACAGCTCCTACAATGAGCAGTTCTTC
many,TRBJ1-3,.,TRBV5-5,CASSPTYDGNTIYF,TGTGCCAGCAGCCCTACCTACGATGGAAACACCATATATTTT
.,TRBJ2-1,TRBD2,TRBV6-1,CASTSGRARNEQFF,TGTGCCAGCACTAGCGGCAGGGCGCGGAATGAGCAGTTCTTC
many,TRBJ1-1,.,TRBV7-3,CASSPAQGSNTEAFF,TGTGCCAGCAGCCCCGCCCAGGGGTCGAACACTGAAGCTTTCTTT